Given below is one T cell receptor beta chain in context. Its specificity is not known. The data originate from a study of blood T cells in healthy people across ages. Overall study results and limits: Roughly linear declines in TCR beta diversity per million T cells occurred with age. Whereas aged donors had fewer naive CD4+ cells, long-lived donors had more of them and higher diversity.

CDR1 MDHEN and CDR2 SYDVKM come from the germline V gene. V was pared by 3 bases and J by 11 bases, with 19 bases between. The CDR3 runs 14 residues. Primed by a sample-barcoded 5' primer and a J-beta primer mix, a second PCR proceeded for 7 to 11 cycles. TCRdb used MiXCR to reprocess the 5' RACE reads, holding one entry per CDR3 protein. The repertoire consists of under 1 million distinct CDR3 sequences, with roughly 44% occurring once and the leading ten covering 15% to 25%. Extraction of total RNA produced a minimum of 5 micrograms from each sample. Sequencing was done on a sample of blood. The V call is TRBV28, the J call TRBJ2-5; D is possibly TRBD1 (6 bases). The receptor was derived from a man aged 55 to 70 in good health. The CDR3 sequence: CASSLDSPYNEQYF. The CDR3 coding sequence is TGTGCCAGCAGTTTGGACAGTCCCTACAATGAGCAGTACTTC.